This T cell receptor beta chain was documented in a study of cytomegalovirus exposure and HLA in healthy donors. PCR amplification relied on 60 Vbeta primers (plus 13 Jbeta primers). Assay: immunoSEQ multiplex PCR; the TCRdb copy retains only in-frame clones and omits some. The sample records about 130,000 clones, 82% being singletons. The CDR3 has 15 amino acids. The junction had 4 bases not matched to a gene; V was cut back by 2 bases and J by 0 bases. From germline, CDR1 is MNHNS and CDR2 SASEGT. This clone has just a few counts. The clonotype originates from a boy between 10 and 17 years old in good health and CMV-seronegative. V usage is TRBV6-1 and J usage is TRBJ2-7, with 7 positions matching TRBD2. What was sequenced was PBMCs. The DNA for the CDR3 is TGTGCCAGCAGTGAATGGGGGGGGTACTCCTACGAGCAGTACTTC. It yields the protein CASSEWGGYSYEQYF.